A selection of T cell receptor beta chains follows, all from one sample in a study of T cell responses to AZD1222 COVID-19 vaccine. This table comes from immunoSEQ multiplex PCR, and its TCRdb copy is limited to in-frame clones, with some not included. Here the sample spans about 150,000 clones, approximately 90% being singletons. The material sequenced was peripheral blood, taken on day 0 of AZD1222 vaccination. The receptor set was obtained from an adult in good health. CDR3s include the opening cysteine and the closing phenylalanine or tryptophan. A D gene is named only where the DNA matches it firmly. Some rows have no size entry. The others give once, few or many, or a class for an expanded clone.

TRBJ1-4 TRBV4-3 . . TGCGCCAGCAGCCAAGATCTTTTTTTAGGAGATGAAAAACTGTTTTTT CASSQDLFLGDEKLFF
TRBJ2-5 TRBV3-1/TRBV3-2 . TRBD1 TGTGCCAGCGGGACAGGGGGGGAGACCCAGTACTTC CASGTGGETQYF
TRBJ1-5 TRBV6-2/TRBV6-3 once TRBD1 TGTGCCAGCAGTTCCTCAGGGGGCTATCAGCCCCAGCATTTT CASSSSGGYQPQHF
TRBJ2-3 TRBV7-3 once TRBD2 TGTGCCAGCAGCTTAACCGGGAGGCCGCAGTATTTT CASSLTGRPQYF
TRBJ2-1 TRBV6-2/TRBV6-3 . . TGTGCCAGCAGTTACTCCAGAAACAATGAGCAGTTCTTC CASSYSRNNEQFF
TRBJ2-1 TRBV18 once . TGTGCCAGCTCACCTGTCCTAGGGTCCTACAATGAGCAGTTCTTC CASSPVLGSYNEQFF
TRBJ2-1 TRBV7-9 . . TGTGCCAGCAGCGGTGACAACTCCTACAATGAGCAGTTCTTC CASSGDNSYNEQFF
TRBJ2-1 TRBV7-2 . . TGTGCCAGCAGTCCGGGAACTTGGGGCTACAATGAGCAGTTCTTC CASSPGTWGYNEQFF
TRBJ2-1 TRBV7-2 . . TGTGCCAGCAGCGGTAGTGGGTCCAACAATGAGCAGTTCTTC CASSGSGSNNEQFF
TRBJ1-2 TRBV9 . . TGTGCCAGCAGCGGGCGGGACGGACCTCTACGGGGCTACACCTTC CASSGRDGPLRGYTF
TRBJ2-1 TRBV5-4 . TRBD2 TGTGCCAGCAGCCAGACCGGGACTAGAGCCTACAATGAGCAGTTCTTC CASSQTGTRAYNEQFF
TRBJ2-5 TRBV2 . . TGTGCCATCTGGACAGGGAACGCGGGAGAGGAGACCCAGTACTTC CAIWTGNAGEETQYF
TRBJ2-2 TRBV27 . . TGTGCCAGCAGTTTCTCCGACACCGGGGAGCTGTTTTTT CASSFSDTGELFF
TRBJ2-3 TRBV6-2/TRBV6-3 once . TGTGCCAGCAGTTTTGAGCGCCCTAGAACAGATACGCAGTATTTT CASSFERPRTDTQYF
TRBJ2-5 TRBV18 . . TGTGCCAGCTCGGATTTTAGACGGCTCCAAGAGACCCAGTACTTC CASSDFRRLQETQYF
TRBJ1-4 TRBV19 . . TGTGCCAGTAGTATAGATACAGGGCGCGGGGAAAAACTGTTTTTT CASSIDTGRGEKLFF
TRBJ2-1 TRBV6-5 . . TGTGCCAGCAGATCGGCGCTTCTGCAGTTCTTC CASRSALLQFF
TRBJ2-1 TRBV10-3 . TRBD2 TGTGCCATCAGTCAAGCGGGAGGGAGTAATGAGCAGTTCTTC CAISQAGGSNEQFF
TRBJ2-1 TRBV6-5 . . TGTGCCAGCAGAACAGGCTCCTACAATGAGCAGTTCTTC CASRTGSYNEQFF
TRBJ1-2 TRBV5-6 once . TGTGCCAGCAGCCCCCGGTCTTCGGGCTACACCTTC CASSPRSSGYTF
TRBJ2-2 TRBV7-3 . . TGTGCCAGCAGCTTAACGTCAAACACCGGGGAGCTGTTTTTT CASSLTSNTGELFF
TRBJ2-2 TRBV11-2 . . TGTGCCAGCAGTTCCGGGACTGATAATTCCGGGGAGCTGTTTTTT CASSSGTDNSGELFF
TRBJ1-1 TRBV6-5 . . TGTGCCAGCAGTTACCCCCCGACAGGAGAGAACACTGAAGCTTTCTTT CASSYPPTGENTEAFF
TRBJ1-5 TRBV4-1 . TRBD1 TGCGCCAGCAGCCTCCCGGACAGGGCTCATCAGCCCCAGCATTTT CASSLPDRAHQPQHF
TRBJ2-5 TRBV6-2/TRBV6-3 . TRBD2 TGTGCCAGCAGTTACACTAGCGGGAGCGTATTGGGGACCCAGTACTTC CASSYTSGSVLGTQYF
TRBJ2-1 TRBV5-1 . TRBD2 TGCGCCAGCAGCCTTGGCGCGGGAGGCGGGTACAATGAGCAGTTCTTC CASSLGAGGGYNEQFF
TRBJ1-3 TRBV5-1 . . TGCGCCAGCAGCCTAGAGGGCACTGGAAACACCATATATTTT CASSLEGTGNTIYF
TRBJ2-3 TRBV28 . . TGTGCCAGCAGTCAAGATCGTCGCACAGATACGCAGTATTTT CASSQDRRTDTQYF
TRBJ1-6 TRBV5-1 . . TGCGCCAGCAGCTTGGAGGCAGGGAGCTCCTATAATTCACCCCTCCACTTT CASSLEAGSSYNSPLHF
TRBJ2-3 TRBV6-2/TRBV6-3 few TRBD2 TGTGCCAGCAGTTACTATGGCGGGAGTTCGGATACGCAGTATTTT CASSYYGGSSDTQYF
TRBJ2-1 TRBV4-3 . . TGCGCCAGCAGCCAAGATCTGGCGGGCCGAAACAATGAGCAGTTCTTC CASSQDLAGRNNEQFF
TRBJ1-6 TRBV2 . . TGTGCCAGCCGATCGGTCATTAATTCACCCCTCCACTTT CASRSVINSPLHF
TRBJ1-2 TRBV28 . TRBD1 TGTGCCAGCAGTCTTTATCCCCACTCACAGGGGGCGGGTGGCTACACCTTC CASSLYPHSQGAGGYTF
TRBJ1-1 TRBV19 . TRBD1 TGTGCCAGTACTCGAACAGGGGGTGAAGCTTTCTTT CASTRTGGEAFF
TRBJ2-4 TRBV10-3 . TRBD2 TGTGCCATCAGTGAGACTAGCGGGATAAAAGGCACCAAAAACATTCAGTACTTC CAISETSGIKGTKNIQYF
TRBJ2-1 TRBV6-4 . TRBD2 TGTGCCAGCAGTGACGGACTAGCGGGTTACAATGAGCAGTTCTTC CASSDGLAGYNEQFF
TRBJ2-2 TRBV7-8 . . TGTGCCAGCAGCTTAGAATTGGGAGCTGGCGGGGAGCTGTTTTTT CASSLELGAGGELFF
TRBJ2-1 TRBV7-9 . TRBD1 TGTGCCAGCAGCCCAAAACCCGGACAGGGGGTATCTGATGAGCAGTTCTTC CASSPKPGQGVSDEQFF
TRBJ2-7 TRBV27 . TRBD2 TGTGCCAGCAGTTTAAACCCACTAGCGGCGATTTACGAGCAGTACTTC CASSLNPLAAIYEQYF
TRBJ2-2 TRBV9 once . TGTGCCAGCAGCACGTGGGGCACCGGGGAGCTGTTTTTT CASSTWGTGELFF
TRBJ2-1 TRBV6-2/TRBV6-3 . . TGTGCCAGCAGTTACTCGACCCCGCACCAGCAGTTCTTC CASSYSTPHQQFF
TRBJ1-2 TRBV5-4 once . TGTGCCAGCAGCCAGGGACGTCAGGAGCGGGGTGGGGAATATGGCTACACCTTC CASSQGRQERGGEYGYTF